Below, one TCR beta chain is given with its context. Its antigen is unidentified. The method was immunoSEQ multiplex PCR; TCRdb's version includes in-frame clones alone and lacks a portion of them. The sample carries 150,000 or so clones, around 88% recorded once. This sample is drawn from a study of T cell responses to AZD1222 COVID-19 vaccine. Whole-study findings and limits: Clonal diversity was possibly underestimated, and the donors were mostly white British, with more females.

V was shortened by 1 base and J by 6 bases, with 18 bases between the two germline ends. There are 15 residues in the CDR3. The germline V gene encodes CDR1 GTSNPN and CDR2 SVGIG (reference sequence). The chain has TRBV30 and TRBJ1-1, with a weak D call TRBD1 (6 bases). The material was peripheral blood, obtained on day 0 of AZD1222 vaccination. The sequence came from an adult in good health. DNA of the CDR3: TGTGCCTGGAGTGGGGGGCGGGTCAGGGCTCCTGAAGCTTTCTTT. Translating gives CAWSGGRVRAPEAFF.